This TCR beta chain came from a study of shared clonotypes between healthy human individuals. In regard to this clone: Its matching antigen is unknown.

CD4+ cells underwent separation, giving CD45RA+ naive and CD45RA-negative memory subsets. Assay execution proceeded at the deep level. Authors' analysis steps: As immunoSEQ supplied junction-only sequences (without quality scores), filtering differed. Data came from immunoSEQ multiplex PCR; TCRdb stores just in-frame clones and leaves some out. V, J and clone size reflect that table, while D and trimming were determined from the DNA. The data hold roughly 640,000 clones, with approximately 97% observed a single time. Findings of the study overall: A handful of donors shared approximately 5% of their naive CD4 clonotypes.

The CDR3 is 13 residues long. With 0 bases removed from V and 6 bases from J, the gap between germline ends came to 9 bases. CDR1 is MNHEY and CDR2 is SVGAGI in the germline V gene. The chain uses TRBV6-5 and TRBJ2-7; tentatively, D is TRBD1 (6 bases). This TCR derives from a woman aged 30 to 39 in good health. Sample: naive CD4+ T cells sorted from blood. Subset: CD45RA+ positively selected. CDR3: CASSYSQGGEQYF. CDR3 nucleotides: TGTGCCAGCAGTTACTCTCAAGGGGGCGAGCAGTACTTC.